Given below is one TCR beta chain in context. The antigen remains unidentified. This sample is drawn from a study of T cells in Graves' hyperthyroidism and ophthalmopathy. Study-wide points: Ophthalmopathy got predicted by the model a median about 6.7 months before its onset.

What was amplified from RNA transcripts were TCR beta CDR3 regions. Researchers ran a first-round RT-PCR on the TCR CDR3 using the HTBI primer set. TCRdb called the multiplex PCR reads again in MiXCR, with one record for every CDR3 protein. The table has fewer than 350,000 distinct CDR3 sequences, around 20% seen once. Clinical symptoms, serum thyroxine, TRAb, thyroid ultrasound and orbital computed tomography established diagnosis. It was 10 ml of fresh peripheral blood that supplied the PBMCs. This CDR3 has 15 residues. J was trimmed by 5 bases and V by 5 bases; bases with no gene match: 8. Germline lookup yields CDR1 MNHEY and CDR2 SVGEGT.

The gene calls are TRBV6-2 or TRBV6-3 and TRBJ2-3, with 9 positions matching TRBD1. The source of this sequence is a woman aged 45-60 years with Graves' hyperthyroidism. Sequenced: blood. Here the CDR3 reads CASSDRDRAEDTQYF. The CDR3 nucleotides read TGTGCCAGCAGTGACCGGGACAGGGCCGAAGATACGCAGTATTTT.